Each of the 6 T cell receptor beta chains below was sequenced from the same sample in a study of regulatory T cells in long-lasting Graves disease. Documented time point: newly diagnosed GD, antithyroid drugs for less than 3 months. There was RNA extracted from PBMCs, and the TCR library was made from it. Arm-PCR with iRepertoire HTBI primers amplified the CDR3 regions for these TCR beta libraries. From the multiplex PCR reads, TCRdb called clonotypes with MiXCR, one entry per CDR3 protein. Among 200,000 to 250,000 distinct CDR3 sequences, roughly 20% were seen once, and the ten largest hold about 12%. These data also formed part of another study, on T cells in Graves' hyperthyroidism and ophthalmopathy.

The material sequenced was peripheral blood mononuclear cells (PBMCs), taken at new diagnosis, from a patient treated with antithyroid drugs. The receptors shown here come from a woman in her twenties or thirties with Graves disease.

This clonotype was counted at least ten times. J is TRBJ1-2 and V is TRBV25-1; D gene uncertain. Trimming took 6 bases from V and 1 from J, leaving 9 bases between them. CDR1 is MGHDK, CDR2 SYGVNS, per germline. The CDR3 loop spans 13 amino acids. The CDR3 spells CASRPRDNYGYTF. The CDR3 DNA is TGTGCCAGCAGACCTCGGGATAACTATGGCTACACCTTC.

About this clonotype itself: This may arise from a read error, as a much more abundant clone is one base away. This sequence joins TRBV28 and TRBJ1-5, with D perhaps TRBD1 (5 bases). Germline CDR1 and CDR2: MDHEN and SYDVKM. V gave up 8 bases and J gave up 2 bases, with 19 bases separating them. The CDR3 is 16 residues long. In DNA, the CDR3 is TGTGCCAGCGGTCCTAGGGGCCGGGGTGGCAATCAGCCCCAGCATTTT. Its translation is CASGPRGRGGNQPQHF.

V is TRBV27 and J is TRBJ2-7, with D uncertain. The V gene's germline CDR1 is MNHEY and CDR2 SMNVEV (reference sequence). The CDR3 has 12 amino acids. The V end lost 3 bases, the J end lost 7 bases, and 10 bases lay between the germline ends. The CDR3: CASSFSAGEQYF. The CDR3 DNA follows: TGTGCCAGCAGTTTTTCGGCCGGAGAGCAGTACTTC.

There are a few counts of this clonotype. J is TRBJ2-7 and V is TRBV5-4; 9 positions agree with TRBD2. Trimming cost V 0 bases and J 6 bases; bases outside gene matches: 13. CDR3 size: 17 residues. CDR1 and CDR2 (germline): SGHNT, YYREEE (reference sequence). The CDR3: CASSLEDLGTSRVEQYF. CDR3 bases: TGTGCCAGCAGCTTGGAGGACCTCGGGACTAGCAGGGTCGAGCAGTACTTC.

At least ten counts were recorded for this clonotype. This rearrangement joins TRBV7-3 to TRBJ2-7; D is possibly TRBD1 (6 bases). Trimming pared 6 bases from V and 3 bases from J, leaving 15 bases between. Germline V gene sequence: CDR1 SGHTA, CDR2 FQGTGA. The length of the CDR3 is 14 residues. CDR3 in amino acids: CASRVLGQSYEQYF. In DNA, the CDR3 is TGTGCCAGCAGGGTCCTAGGACAGAGCTACGAGCAGTACTTC.

This clonotype has a count of ten or more. The J gene is TRBJ1-1, the V gene TRBV2; D not resolved. The length of the CDR3 is 13 residues. Germline V lookup: CDR1 SNHLY, CDR2 FYNNEI. The ends were cut back, 11 bases at V and 5 bases at J, with 18 bases in the middle. CDR3 bases: TGTGCCGGTCGTGCGAACGTCCGGACTGAAGCTTTCTTT. It encodes CAGRANVRTEAFF.